This T cell receptor beta chain was recorded in a study of T cells after yellow fever vaccination. TCRdb reprocessed the 5' RACE reads with MiXCR, giving one entry per CDR3 protein. The table includes roughly 340,000 distinct CDR3 sequences, 3% to 4.5% detected once. Trimming pared 2 bases from V and 3 bases from J, leaving 16 bases between. The length of the CDR3 is 15 residues. Germline CDR1 is GTSNPN and CDR2 is SVGIG (reference sequence). V usage is TRBV30 and J usage is TRBJ1-2; D may be TRBD1 (5 bases). The sample consisted of PBMCs, taken 5 days after the yellow fever booster vaccination. This TCR was recovered from a man aged 18 to 35 who received the YFV17D yellow fever vaccine. The CDR3 coding sequence is TGTGCCTGGAGTTCAGTGGAGGGGATATACTATGGCTACACCTTC. Residues: CAWSSVEGIYYGYTF. The variable domain in full, completed from reference TRBV30 and TRBJ1-2, reads SQTIHQWPATLVQPVGSPLSLECTVEGTSNPNLYWYRQAAGRGLQLLFYSVGIGQISSEVPQNLSASRPQDRQFILSSKKLLLSDSGFYLCAWSSVEGIYYGYTFGSGTRLTVV.